What follows are 18 T cell receptor beta chains derived from one specimen sequenced in a study of blood T cells in healthy people across ages. Alongside a J-beta primer mix, a sample-barcoded 5' primer served in a second PCR lasting about 6 to 11 cycles. One entry per CDR3 protein, called by TCRdb with MiXCR from the 5' RACE reads. The sample yields hundreds of thousands of distinct CDR3 sequences, around 25% seen once. A further study also used this sample, focusing on T cells of mothers and their children.

Sequenced sample: blood. The receptor source for this set is a boy aged 5-17 years in good health.

A word on this clonotype: Germline is not matched at one junction end, which may reflect a read error. The gene calls are TRBV20-1 and TRBJ2-4, with D possibly being TRBD1 or TRBD2 (5 bases each). Per germline, CDR1 DFQATT and CDR2 SNEGSKA (reference sequence). The CDR3 is 15 residues long. The CDR3 spells CSARGPGLAKSIQYF. CDR3 sequence (DNA): TGCAGTGCTAGGGGGCCGGGGCTAGCCAAAAGCATTCAGTACTTC.

This clonotype was found once. This rearrangement joins TRBV6-5 to TRBJ1-2, with 9 bases fitting TRBD1. Germline CDR1 and CDR2: MNHEY and SVGAGI. CDR3 length: 14 residues. Unmatched junction bases numbered 10, after V lost 6 bases and J lost 8 bases. The CDR3 region has the DNA TGTGCCAGCAGCTCCGGGACAGGGAGTTTCGGCTACACCTTC. This translates into CASSSGTGSFGYTF.

The chain is built from TRBV10-3 and TRBJ1-2; a weak D match, TRBD1 (6 bases). Germline lookup yields CDR1 ENHRY and CDR2 SYGVKD. The CDR3 is made up of 14 amino acids. The ends were cut back, 7 bases at V and 6 bases at J, with 18 bases in the middle. The DNA for the CDR3 is TGTGCCATCACTGCCTTAGGAGGGGGGCATGGCTACACCTTC. Protein: CAITALGGGHGYTF.

This chain's CDR3 is CAISESVASYEKLFF. The CDR3 nucleotides are TGTGCCATCAGTGAGTCGGTGGCAAGTTATGAAAAACTGTTTTTT. J is TRBJ1-4 and V is TRBV10-3, with unresolved D. This CDR3 is built from 15 residues. Looked up from germline, CDR1 is ENHRY and CDR2 is SYGVKD. Trimming cost V 0 bases and J 6 bases, with 11 bases left between them.

This clonotype was seen only a few times. Compared with germline, one end of the junction differs, possibly owing to a read error. V usage is TRBV7-2 and J usage is TRBJ2-7; possibly TRBD1 or TRBD2 for D (6 bases each). Germline V gene data show CDR1 as SGHTA and CDR2 as FQGNSA. There are 14 residues in the CDR3. CDR3 DNA sequence: TGTGCCAGCAGCTACTTGGGGGGCTCCAACGAGCAGTACTTC. Amino acids: CASSYLGGSNEQYF.

The rearrangement links TRBV20-1 to TRBJ2-5, with 9 bases that match TRBD2. V lost 4 bases to trimming and J lost 0 bases; unmatched junction nucleotides: 6. The CDR3 is made up of 15 amino acids. CDR1 and CDR2 (germline): DFQATT, SNEGSKA (reference sequence). The CDR3 loop is CSATGGRADQETQYF. The DNA for the CDR3 is TGCAGTGCTACGGGCGGGAGGGCCGACCAAGAGACCCAGTACTTC.

The CDR3 here is CASSERTALGEQYF. The CDR3 coding sequence is TGTGCCAGCAGTGAGAGGACTGCTTTGGGAGAGCAGTACTTC. V and J are TRBV6-1 and TRBJ2-7; TRBD2 might be the D (5 bases). This CDR3 region has 14 residues. Trimming pared 3 bases from V and 7 bases from J, leaving 16 bases between. CDR1 MNHNS and CDR2 SASEGT come from the germline V gene.

The rearrangement uses TRBV6-1 and TRBJ2-5, with 15 bases matching TRBD2. The germline V gene encodes CDR1 MNHNS and CDR2 SASEGT. With V trimmed by 5 bases and J by 3 bases, 7 bases remained unmatched. This CDR3 is built from 17 residues. As DNA, the CDR3 is TGTGCCAGCAGTCTTGGACTAGCGGGAGGGGCTAAAGAGACCCAGTACTTC. Protein sequence: CASSLGLAGGAKETQYF.

V gene TRBV11-2 combines with J gene TRBJ1-1; D unclear. Trimming left V 5 bases short and J 0 bases short, with 13 bases between. The CDR3 runs 15 residues. Germline lookup yields CDR1 SGHAT and CDR2 FQNNGV. CDR3 protein: CASSADGYMNTEAFF. The CDR3 DNA reads as TGTGCCAGCAGCGCAGACGGGTACATGAACACTGAAGCTTTCTTT.

This clonotype occurred a few times. This chain links TRBV10-3 with TRBJ2-5; either TRBD1 or TRBD2 may supply D (5 bases each). There are 14 residues in the CDR3. Trimming took 6 bases from V and 11 from J, leaving 22 bases between them. CDR1 and CDR2 (germline): ENHRY, SYGVKD. The CDR3 reads CAIRTGSELGEQYF. The CDR3 bases are TGTGCCATCAGAACCGGGTCCGAGTTGGGGGAGCAGTACTTC.

V and J are TRBV12-3 or TRBV12-4 and TRBJ1-2; 7 nucleotides agree with TRBD1. The CDR3 covers 12 residues. Losses at the gene ends were 6 bases for V and 7 bases for J; bases not matched to a gene: 5. The CDR3 nucleotides are TGTGCCAGCAGGGGACAGCCTCTTGGCTACACCTTC. Protein sequence: CASRGQPLGYTF.

This clonotype was seen a single time. The chain combines TRBV3-1 with TRBJ2-4; 9 nucleotides match TRBD2. The CDR3 consists of 15 residues. The germline V gene has CDR1 LGHDT and CDR2 YNNKEL (reference sequence). The junction had 2 bases not matched to a gene; V was cut back by 4 bases and J by 1 base. Here the CDR3 reads CASSLREGAKNIQYF. The CDR3 DNA reads as TGTGCCAGCAGCCTGCGGGAGGGGGCCAAAAACATTCAGTACTTC.

This clonotype was counted only a few times. This rearrangement joins TRBV29-1 to TRBJ2-5, with TRBD1 identical over 9 bases. The germline V gene has CDR1 SQVTM and CDR2 ANQGSEA. The CDR3 consists of 14 residues. V shed 7 bases and J 3 bases; nucleotides not matched to a gene: 9. Here the CDR3 DNA reads TGCAGCGGCGGACAGGGGCCGCTTGAAGAGACCCAGTACTTC. As protein: CSGGQGPLEETQYF.

V gene TRBV20-1 combines with J gene TRBJ2-7; D is unclear. The germline CDR1 and CDR2 sequences are DFQATT and SNEGSKA (reference sequence). V gave up 6 bases and J gave up 3 bases, with 12 bases separating them. The CDR3 totals 12 residues. The CDR3 region has the DNA TGCAGTGCCCTAGACAAAAGCTACGAGCAGTACTTC. It yields the protein CSALDKSYEQYF.

This clonotype turned up a few times. The chain is built from TRBV29-1 and TRBJ1-2; 7 bases map to TRBD1. Trimming cost V 3 bases and J 6 bases; bases outside gene matches: 4. The CDR3 has 12 residues. Germline V gene lookup returns CDR1 SQVTM and CDR2 ANQGSEA. The CDR3 DNA reads TGCAGCGTTGATCAAGGGGGCAATGGCTACACCTTC. Its translation: CSVDQGGNGYTF. Full variable domain (missing parts from reference TRBV29-1 and TRBJ1-2): SAVISQKPSRDICQRGTSLTIQCQVDSQVTMMFWYRQQPGQSLTLIATANQGSEATYESGFVIDKFPISRPNLTFSTLTVSNMSPEDSSIYLCSVDQGGNGYTFGSGTRLTVV.

The chain has TRBV7-8 and TRBJ2-1; D gene uncertain. Germline CDR1 SGHVS, CDR2 FQNEAQ. The CDR3 covers 15 residues. Trimming removed 5 bases at V and 3 bases at J, with 14 bases between. The CDR3 here is CASSMATSNYNEQFF. As DNA, the CDR3 is TGTGCCAGCAGCATGGCCACCTCCAACTACAATGAGCAGTTCTTC.

The genes are TRBV4-2 and TRBJ2-5, with 9 bases fitting TRBD2. The J call may be in error: the DNA end matches TRBJ2-7 better. The CDR3 is made up of 18 amino acids. Germline lookup yields CDR1 LGHNA and CDR2 YNFKEQ. The CDR3 loop is CASSQDLAGTSSIHEQYF. Written as DNA, the CDR3 is TGTGCCAGCAGCCAAGATTTAGCAGGGACTAGCAGCATCCACGAGCAGTACTTC.

V and J are TRBV7-2 and TRBJ2-3, with TRBD2 matching 7 bases. Germline V gives CDR1 SGHTA, CDR2 FQGNSA. CDR3 length: 16 residues. Trimming removed 5 bases from V and 3 bases from J; junction bases left unmatched: 11. The DNA for the CDR3 is TGTGCCAGCAGCCCCATGTCGGGAGGCGGAACAGATACGCAGTATTTT. It yields the protein CASSPMSGGGTDTQYF.